The 32 T cell receptor beta chains reported below all come from one sample, sequenced in a study of T cell changes during pregnancy in multiple sclerosis. Profiling relied on immunoSEQ multiplex PCR, and the TCRdb table lists in-frame clones only, not all of them. The table has 55,000 to 75,000 clones, roughly 91% seen once. This sample comprised peripheral blood, obtained in the third trimester of pregnancy. These receptors all stem from a female donor in good health, enrolled as a control in a pregnancy study.

The rearrangement joins TRBV6-1 to TRBJ2-7, with TRBD1 matching 7 bases. V lost 6 bases, J lost 6 bases, and 11 bases stayed unmatched. Germline values: CDR1 MNHNS, CDR2 SASEGT. This CDR3 contains 14 residues. The CDR3 region is CASSITKGQPEQYF. CDR3 nucleotide sequence: TGTGCCAGCAGCATTACAAAGGGACAGCCCGAGCAGTACTTC.

The chain links TRBV6-4 to TRBJ2-7; 7 nucleotides match TRBD1. From germline, CDR1 is MRHNA and CDR2 SNTAGT. There are 11 residues in the CDR3. V shed 11 bases, J shed 4 bases, and the junction held 5 bases outside the gene matches. The CDR3 region is CAGGQPYEQYF. The CDR3 nucleotides read TGTGCCGGGGGACAGCCTTACGAGCAGTACTTC.

This chain joins TRBV6-6 and TRBJ1-1, with D tentatively TRBD1 (5 bases). The V gene's germline CDR1 is MNHNY and CDR2 SVGAGI (reference sequence). V lost 5 bases and J lost 5, with 12 bases in between. The CDR3 totals 13 residues. The chain's CDR3 is CASSNGGGTEAFF. CDR3 DNA: TGTGCCAGCAGTAATGGGGGGGGGACTGAAGCTTTCTTT.

The genes are TRBV7-9 and TRBJ2-5; 13 bases match TRBD2. CDR3 length equals 18 residues. Per germline, CDR1 SEHNR and CDR2 FQNEAQ (reference sequence). V was pared by 5 bases and J by 0 bases, with 9 bases of the junction left unmatched. The CDR3, as DNA: TGTGCCAGCAGCCCAGGACTAGCGGGGGTGGGGAACCAAGAGACCCAGTACTTC. It is translated as CASSPGLAGVGNQETQYF.

J is TRBJ2-7 and V is TRBV5-6; no clear D gene. This CDR3 is built from 13 residues. Germline-derived CDR1 and CDR2 are SGHDT and YYEEEE. V lost 0 bases and J 0 bases, leaving 4 bases between the germline ends. CDR3: CASSLVGSYEQYF. CDR3 nucleotide sequence: TGTGCCAGCAGCTTGGTCGGCTCCTACGAGCAGTACTTC.

The genes are TRBV7-2 and TRBJ2-1; 12 bases line up with TRBD2. There are 15 residues in the CDR3. From germline, CDR1 is SGHTA and CDR2 FQGNSA. Trimming cost V 5 bases and J 10 bases; bases outside gene matches: 9. The DNA of the CDR3 is TGTGCCAGCAGCGTAACTAGCGGGAGGTCCCCAGAGCAGTTCTTC. It specifies CASSVTSGRSPEQFF.

This rearrangement joins TRBV15 to TRBJ2-6, with D perhaps matching TRBD2 (5 bases). Germline V gene sequence: CDR1 LNHNV, CDR2 YYDKDF (reference sequence). The CDR3 totals 16 residues. V shed 1 base and J shed 7 bases, with 14 bases lying between them. CDR3 amino acids: CATSRGWVGGANVLTF. CDR3 DNA: TGTGCCACCAGCAGAGGTTGGGTTGGAGGAGCCAACGTCCTGACTTTC.

This sequence joins TRBV7-9 and TRBJ2-2; perhaps TRBD1 as D (5 bases). Looked up from germline, CDR1 is SEHNR and CDR2 is FQNEAQ (reference sequence). This CDR3 is 16 amino acids long. V lost 5 bases to trimming and J lost 5 bases, with 18 bases between them. The DNA for the CDR3 is TGTGCCAGCAGCGCGGCTCAGGGTGCGGATACCGGGGAGCTGTTTTTT. This translates into CASSAAQGADTGELFF.

This chain connects TRBV30 to TRBJ2-2; maybe TRBD2 (5 bases). CDR3 size: 16 residues. Germline CDR1 GTSNPN, CDR2 SVGIG (reference sequence). The V end lost 5 bases, the J end lost 2 bases, and 18 bases lay between the germline ends. The chain's CDR3 is CAWFSGRNLNTGELFF. CDR3 in DNA: TGTGCCTGGTTCTCGGGAAGAAACTTAAACACCGGGGAGCTGTTTTTT.

The chain recombines TRBV10-3 with TRBJ2-7; 8 positions match TRBD2. V shed 8 bases, J shed 1 base, and the junction held 10 bases outside the gene matches. Looked up from germline, CDR1 is ENHRY and CDR2 is SYGVKD. The CDR3 totals 15 residues. The CDR3 protein is CAIGIPSGSSYEQYF. Here the CDR3 DNA reads TGTGCCATCGGGATCCCCAGCGGGAGTTCCTACGAGCAGTACTTC.

The chain links TRBV20-1 to TRBJ2-7; D is ambiguous. CDR1 DFQATT and CDR2 SNEGSKA come from the germline V gene (reference sequence). The germline V and J ends were trimmed by 5 bases and 3 bases, with 8 bases remaining between them. This CDR3 is built from 11 residues. CDR3 region: CSAPLNYEQYF. The CDR3 DNA reads as TGCAGTGCTCCCTTAAACTACGAGCAGTACTTC.

V gene TRBV4-1 combines with J gene TRBJ2-2, with no clear D. Germline lookup yields CDR1 MGHRA and CDR2 YSYEKL. The CDR3 is made up of 12 amino acids. The V and J ends lost 4 bases and 6 bases respectively, with 6 bases between them. CDR3 residues: CASSLLSGELFF. The CDR3, as DNA: TGCGCCAGCAGCCTTCTTTCCGGGGAGCTGTTTTTT.

J is TRBJ2-2 and V is TRBV7-2; 12 positions agree with TRBD2. Germline V gene data show CDR1 as SGHTA and CDR2 as FQGNSA. CDR3 length: 15 amino acids. The trim removed 3 bases at V and 6 bases at J, leaving 2 bases unmatched. CDR3 protein: CASSFGLAGPGELFF. The CDR3 nucleotides read TGTGCCAGCAGCTTCGGACTAGCGGGACCCGGGGAGCTGTTTTTT.

The chain recombines TRBV5-1 with TRBJ2-3; D is undetermined. This CDR3 has 12 amino acids. Germline CDR1 is SGHRS and CDR2 is YFSETQ. V was pared by 6 bases and J by 6 bases, with 11 bases between. CDR3 DNA sequence: TGCGCCAGCACCCCCTCCGGGGATACGCAGTATTTT. Translation gives CASTPSGDTQYF.

This rearrangement joins TRBV6-1 to TRBJ2-7, with TRBD2 matching over 10 bases. Trimming took 6 bases from V and 3 from J; bases not matched to a gene: 5. This CDR3 comprises 14 residues. The germline CDR1 and CDR2 sequences are MNHNS and SASEGT. The CDR3 DNA reads as TGTGCCAGCAGGACCGGGACTAGCGTCTACGAGCAGTACTTC. Translating it yields CASRTGTSVYEQYF.

This chain connects TRBV7-9 to TRBJ1-1; TRBD1 agrees at 7 bases. The CDR3 consists of 12 residues. With V trimmed by 6 bases and J by 7 bases, 5 bases remained unmatched. In germline, CDR1 is SEHNR, CDR2 FQNEAQ (reference sequence). As DNA, the CDR3 is TGTGCCAGCAGGGGGACAGTCCGTGAAGCTTTCTTT. It encodes CASRGTVREAFF.

This clone occurred once. V is TRBV5-1 and J is TRBJ2-1, with TRBD2 identical over 12 bases. Germline CDR1 is SGHRS and CDR2 is YFSETQ. V lost 5 bases, J lost 7 bases, and 7 bases stayed unmatched. The CDR3 contains 15 residues. In DNA, the CDR3 is TGCGCCAGCAGTTCGACTAGCGGGAGTATGAATGAGCAGTTCTTC. It yields the protein CASSSTSGSMNEQFF. Full variable domain (missing parts from reference TRBV5-1 and TRBJ2-1): KAGVTQTPRYLIKTRGQQVTLSCSPISGHRSVSWYQQTPGQGLQFLFEYFSETQRNKGNFPGRFSGRQFSNSRSEMNVSTLELGDSALYLCASSSTSGSMNEQFFGPGTRLTVL.

This chain connects TRBV28 to TRBJ1-5; 9 bases map to TRBD1. Germline-derived CDR1 and CDR2 are MDHEN and SYDVKM. There are 16 residues in the CDR3. V lost 5 bases, J lost 3 bases, and 8 bases stayed unmatched. The CDR3: CASSVPGQGYNQPQHF. CDR3 nucleotide sequence: TGTGCCAGCAGTGTTCCGGGACAGGGTTACAATCAGCCCCAGCATTTT.

This clone showed up just once. This sequence joins TRBV7-2 and TRBJ2-7; unclear D gene. The CDR3 is made up of 12 amino acids. In germline, CDR1 is SGHTA, CDR2 FQGNSA. Trimming pared 5 bases from V and 4 bases from J, leaving 9 bases between. CDR3 loop: CASSPPNYEQYF. CDR3 in DNA: TGTGCCAGCAGCCCCCCTAATTACGAGCAGTACTTC. The full variable domain, with the rest looked up from reference TRBV7-2 and TRBJ2-7, is GAGVSQSPSNKVTEKGKDVELRCDPISGHTALYWYRQSLGQGLEFLIYFQGNSAPDKSGLPSDRFSAERTGGSVSTLTIQRTQQEDSAVYLCASSPPNYEQYFGPGTRLTVT.

This clone has just a few counts. Here the CDR3 reads CASSNGQGDYNEAFF. The CDR3 DNA is TGTGCCAGCAGTAACGGACAGGGCGATTATAATGAAGCTTTCTTT. V gene TRBV6-1 combines with J gene TRBJ1-1, with 8 bases aligning to TRBD1. The CDR3 has 15 amino acids. Germline V gives CDR1 MNHNS, CDR2 SASEGT. The junction had 12 bases not matched to a gene; V was cut back by 5 bases and J by 7 bases.

This rearrangement joins TRBV13 to TRBJ2-7, with D uncertain. CDR1 PRHDT and CDR2 FYEKMQ come from the germline V gene (reference sequence). V was cut by 5 bases and J by 7 bases, with 15 bases left in between. There are 13 residues in the CDR3. CDR3 amino acids: CASSPAPAKEQYF. The CDR3 bases are TGTGCCAGCAGCCCCGCACCTGCGAAGGAGCAGTACTTC.

The chain employs TRBV5-1 and TRBJ1-1, with 7 bases lining up with TRBD1. Germline V lookup: CDR1 SGHRS, CDR2 YFSETQ. The ends lost 0 bases at V and 5 bases at J; junction bases unmatched: 4. This CDR3 region has 14 residues. CDR3 in DNA: TGCGCCAGCAGCTTGGTAGGGACAGATACTGAAGCTTTCTTT. This encodes CASSLVGTDTEAFF.

DNA for the CDR3: TGCGCCAGCAGCTTGATCGGACAGGGTATCACAGATACGCAGTATTTT. It yields the protein CASSLIGQGITDTQYF. The chain combines TRBV5-1 with TRBJ2-3; 8 nucleotides line up with TRBD1. Germline V gene lookup returns CDR1 SGHRS and CDR2 YFSETQ. CDR3 length: 16 residues. V lost 1 base, J lost 2 bases, and 6 bases stayed unmatched.

This clone was observed once. The chain recombines TRBV4-2 with TRBJ2-1, with D perhaps TRBD1 (6 bases). This CDR3 has 16 residues. The germline V gene encodes CDR1 LGHNA and CDR2 YNFKEQ. Deletions cut 0 bases from V and 0 bases from J, with 9 bases between. The CDR3 nucleotides read TGTGCCAGCAGCCAAGAAGGGGGTAGCTCCTACAATGAGCAGTTCTTC. Translated: CASSQEGGSSYNEQFF.

This clone was observed once. This chain joins TRBV30 and TRBJ1-1; D is ambiguous. The CDR3 length is 14 residues. Germline V CDR1 and CDR2: GTSNPN, SVGIG (reference sequence). V was pared by 3 bases and J by 4 bases, with 15 bases between. The CDR3 nucleotides read TGTGCCTGGAGAAAAATCCCCCGGTTCACTGAAGCTTTCTTT. Protein sequence: CAWRKIPRFTEAFF.

This clone was seen more than once but under ten times. CDR3 in DNA: TGTGCCAGCAGCCCCCCACGACAGAGCTACGAGCAGTACTTC. As protein: CASSPPRQSYEQYF. The genes are TRBV7-9 and TRBJ2-7, with D possibly being TRBD1 (5 bases). V was cut by 5 bases and J by 3 bases, with 14 bases left in between. The germline V gene encodes CDR1 SEHNR and CDR2 FQNEAQ (reference sequence). The CDR3 is 14 residues long.

The chain links TRBV28 to TRBJ1-5; D is undetermined. V was shortened by 3 bases and J by 6 bases, with 12 bases between the two germline ends. In germline, CDR1 is MDHEN, CDR2 SYDVKM. The CDR3 spans 14 residues. As DNA, the CDR3 is TGTGCCAGCAGTTTTAGAGGGTCGGGTCAGCCCCAGCATTTT. As protein: CASSFRGSGQPQHF.

This clone was counted once. V is TRBV18 and J is TRBJ1-1, with 9 bases that match TRBD1. CDR3 length: 14 residues. Unmatched junction bases numbered 5, after V lost 3 bases and J lost 6 bases. The germline CDR1 and CDR2 sequences are KGHSH and LQKENI. This CDR3 is CASSPLDRGPEAFF. CDR3 DNA sequence: TGTGCCAGCTCACCCTTGGACAGGGGCCCTGAAGCTTTCTTT.

This rearrangement joins TRBV27 to TRBJ2-1, with a weak D call TRBD1 (5 bases). V was clipped by 7 bases and J by 6 bases, with 31 bases between them. The CDR3 totals 19 residues. Germline V gene data show CDR1 as MNHEY and CDR2 as SMNVEV (reference sequence). Written as DNA, the CDR3 is TGTGCCAGCACCCTAAACTCGCCTCAGGGCAGGGTGATGAGCAATGAGCAGTTCTTC. It specifies CASTLNSPQGRVMSNEQFF.

The CDR3 nucleotides read TGCGCCAGCAGCTGGGGACTAGCGGGAGCTACAGGAACCTACGAGCAGTACTTC. Encoded protein: CASSWGLAGATGTYEQYF. The chain is built from TRBV5-1 and TRBJ2-7; TRBD2 matches at 14 bases. V was pared by 3 bases and J by 2 bases, with 10 bases of the junction left unmatched. CDR1 is SGHRS, CDR2 YFSETQ, per germline. The CDR3 has 18 amino acids.

V usage is TRBV28 and J usage is TRBJ2-3, with TRBD2 as a possible D gene (6 bases). CDR1 is MDHEN and CDR2 is SYDVKM in the germline V gene. V lost 4 bases to trimming and J lost 6 bases, with 14 bases between them. The CDR3 has 14 amino acids. The CDR3 DNA follows: TGTGCCAGCAGTTACTTAGGTGGGAGGGATACGCAGTATTTT. It codes for CASSYLGGRDTQYF.

V usage is TRBV7-2 and J usage is TRBJ1-1, with D uncertain. Trimming took 5 bases from V and 2 from J, leaving 6 bases between them. From germline, CDR1 is SGHTA and CDR2 FQGNSA. The CDR3 is 12 residues long. CDR3 protein: CASSILNTEAFF. In DNA, the CDR3 is TGTGCCAGCAGCATATTAAACACTGAAGCTTTCTTT.